The next 30 T cell receptor beta chains were all read from a single sample in a study of response to subunit inactivated influenza vaccine. TCRdb re-analysed the RT-PCR reads in MiXCR, keeping a single row per CDR3 protein. In the table there are more than 200,000 distinct CDR3 sequences, roughly an eighth of which are singletons. The material sequenced was non-naive T cells sorted from PBMCs, taken approximately 15 days before vaccination. The receptors here all came from a man in his fifties who received an inactivated influenza vaccine.

In its sample, this clonotype was seen a few times. The genes are TRBV18 and TRBJ2-1, with 9 bases matching TRBD2. Germline CDR1 reads KGHSH; CDR2 reads LQKENI. The CDR3 covers 16 residues. After removal of 2 bases from V and 2 bases from J, the junction contained 4 bases not matched to a gene. In DNA, the CDR3 is TGTGCCAGCTCACCAGGCGTAGCGGGAGCCTACAATGAGCAGTTCTTC. It yields the protein CASSPGVAGAYNEQFF.

This clonotype was observed a handful of times. This rearrangement joins TRBV20-1 to TRBJ2-1; no clear D gene. The germline V gene encodes CDR1 DFQATT and CDR2 SNEGSKA (reference sequence). The CDR3 is 14 residues long. V gave up 5 bases and J gave up 3 bases, with 14 bases separating them. Here the CDR3 DNA reads TGCAGTGCTGGGATTCCGGGCCTCTACAATGAGCAGTTCTTC. Its translation: CSAGIPGLYNEQFF.

This clonotype was detected only a few times. The chain employs TRBV25-1 and TRBJ2-3, with D possibly TRBD2 on 6 matching bases. Per the germline V gene, CDR1 is MGHDK and CDR2 is SYGVNS. Between the trimmed V and J ends, which lost 8 bases and 1 base, there was a span of 16 bases. There are 15 residues in the CDR3. For the CDR3, the DNA is TGTGCCAGCGCAGAAGCAGCGGGTGGCACAGATACGCAGTATTTT. It yields the protein CASAEAAGGTDTQYF.

This clonotype was picked up a small number of times. The chain uses TRBV20-1 and TRBJ2-7; 7 bases fit TRBD2. Germline V CDR1 and CDR2: DFQATT, SNEGSKA (reference sequence). J was trimmed by 2 bases and V by 0 bases; bases with no gene match: 7. This CDR3 has 15 amino acids. CDR3 sequence reads: CSARDTQRGTYEQYF. The CDR3 nucleotides read TGCAGTGCTAGAGATACCCAGCGGGGAACCTACGAGCAGTACTTC.

This clonotype came up a few times. The chain joins TRBV5-4 to TRBJ2-5; a weak D match, TRBD2 (5 bases). Trimming shortened V by 6 bases and J by 5 bases, and 14 bases separated the two germline ends. The CDR3 extends over 13 amino acids. In germline, CDR1 is SGHNT, CDR2 YYREEE (reference sequence). CDR3 DNA sequence: TGTGCCAGCACTGAGGGAGCAAGGGAGACCCAGTACTTC. Translation gives CASTEGARETQYF.

This rearrangement joins TRBV6-1 to TRBJ1-4; 11 nucleotides agree with TRBD1. The CDR3 contains 13 residues. Unmatched junction bases numbered 8, after V lost 6 bases and J lost 14 bases. The germline gives CDR1 MNHNS, CDR2 SASEGT. The chain's CDR3 is CASRDRGLVGLFF. The CDR3 DNA sequence: TGTGCCAGCAGGGACAGGGGGCTGGTAGGGCTGTTTTTT.

This clonotype occurred a few times. A read error may produce the germline difference seen at one junction end. The rearrangement uses TRBV7-2 and TRBJ2-7; possible D gene TRBD1, 6 bases. The CDR3 runs 15 residues. Germline-derived CDR1 and CDR2 are SGHTA and FQGNSA. CDR3 in amino acids: CASGLTTGTSYEQYF. Here the CDR3 DNA reads TGTGCCAGCGGCTTAACGACAGGTACCTCCTACGAGCAGTACTTC.

The V call is TRBV9, the J call TRBJ1-5; 7 nucleotides match TRBD1. The V gene's germline CDR1 is SGDLS and CDR2 YYNGEE. The CDR3 runs to 16 residues. The V segment lost 5 bases and the J segment 0 bases; nucleotides outside the gene matches: 8. In nucleotides, the CDR3 is TGTGCCAGCAGTTATCAGGGGGGAGGTAGCAATCAGCCCCAGCATTTT. Residues: CASSYQGGGSNQPQHF.

At least ten counts were recorded for this clonotype. The V call is TRBV7-2, the J call TRBJ2-1, with 7 bases identical to TRBD2. The CDR3 spans 16 residues. Germline trimming cut 7 bases from V and 0 bases from J; bases unmatched to any gene: 9. The germline V gene has CDR1 SGHTA and CDR2 FQGNSA. CDR3 DNA: TGTGCCAGCACCCAAATCGGGGAGGGCTCCTACAATGAGCAGTTCTTC. Translating it yields CASTQIGEGSYNEQFF.

The sample holds a few counts of this clonotype. The chain combines TRBV5-1 with TRBJ2-2; 11 bases fit TRBD1. The CDR3 spans 16 residues. J lost 5 bases, V lost 3 bases, and 6 bases had no gene match. From germline, CDR1 is SGHRS and CDR2 YFSETQ. The CDR3 DNA sequence: TGCGCCAGCAGCTCCGGACAGGGGGCTCGGACCGGGGAGCTGTTTTTT. This gives the protein CASSSGQGARTGELFF. Full variable domain (rest looked up from reference TRBV5-1 and TRBJ2-2): KAGVTQTPRYLIKTRGQQVTLSCSPISGHRSVSWYQQTPGQGLQFLFEYFSETQRNKGNFPGRFSGRQFSNSRSEMNVSTLELGDSALYLCASSSGQGARTGELFFGEGSRLTVL.

In this sample, this clonotype turned up once. This chain uses TRBV19 with TRBJ1-2, with 8 positions matching TRBD1. The CDR3 contains 15 residues. Germline loops: CDR1 LNHDA, CDR2 SQIVND (reference sequence). V lost 3 bases to trimming and J lost 0 bases; unmatched junction nucleotides: 3. CDR3 DNA sequence: TGTGCCAGTAGTATGGGACAGGCGTCTAACTATGGCTACACCTTC. The encoded protein is CASSMGQASNYGYTF.

Turning to this clonotype: A single base separates this from a much larger clone, so it may be a read error. V usage is TRBV7-3 and J usage is TRBJ2-1, with 8 bases lining up with TRBD1. Germline V gives CDR1 SGHTA, CDR2 FQGTGA. This CDR3 is built from 15 residues. V was pared by 5 bases and J by 7 bases, with 10 bases of the junction left unmatched. CDR3 sequence: CASSRMTGEANEQFF. CDR3 bases: TGTGCCAGCAGCCGTATGACAGGGGAAGCGAATGAGCAGTTCTTC.

This clonotype was found a few times. CDR3 nucleotide sequence: TGTGCCAGCAGCGTAGGACCTGACACCGGGGAGCTGTTTTTT. It codes for CASSVGPDTGELFF. The chain has TRBV9 and TRBJ2-2, with unresolved D. Germline V gene data show CDR1 as SGDLS and CDR2 as YYNGEE. The CDR3 loop spans 14 amino acids. The V end was cut by 0 bases, the J end by 3 bases, with 6 bases between.

The sample holds a few counts of this clonotype. The rearrangement uses TRBV10-1 and TRBJ2-7; 11 bases map to TRBD1. This CDR3 has 15 residues. The junction had 5 bases not matched to a gene; V was cut back by 6 bases and J by 1 base. Per the germline V gene, CDR1 is WNHNN and CDR2 is SYGVQD (reference sequence). CDR3 sequence reads: CASSGTGGFSYEQYF. The CDR3 region has the DNA TGCGCCAGCAGCGGGACAGGGGGTTTTTCCTACGAGCAGTACTTC.

Points on this clonotype: A read error may be the cause here, since a much bigger clone is one base away. The J gene is TRBJ1-4, the V gene TRBV10-3; no firm D call. V was shortened by 5 bases and J by 5 bases, with 12 bases between the two germline ends. Germline CDR1 ENHRY, CDR2 SYGVKD. The CDR3 is made up of 14 amino acids. The CDR3 DNA sequence: TGTGCCATCAGTTATGACGGAGAAAATGAAAAACTGTTTTTT. It codes for CAISYDGENEKLFF.

This sequence joins TRBV16 and TRBJ1-4; D not resolved. The CDR3 runs 12 residues. Trimming took 4 bases from V and 8 from J, leaving 8 bases between them. Germline V gene data show CDR1 as KGHSY and CDR2 as FQNENV. The CDR3: CASSPRREKLFF. As DNA, the CDR3 is TGTGCCAGCAGCCCCCGTCGGGAAAAACTGTTTTTT.

This clonotype was seen only a few times. The V gene is TRBV4-1, the J gene TRBJ2-7; D perhaps matches TRBD2 (6 bases). V was trimmed by 1 base and J by 4 bases, leaving 8 bases between them. Per the germline V gene, CDR1 is MGHRA and CDR2 is YSYEKL. The CDR3 is 13 amino acids. CDR3: CASSQVGGYEQYF. Here the CDR3 DNA reads TGCGCCAGCAGCCAAGTGGGGGGTTACGAGCAGTACTTC.

Details on this clonotype: At one end the junction does not follow the germline gene, possibly because of a read error. The gene calls are TRBV7-2 and TRBJ2-1, with a tentative D call TRBD2 (5 bases). Germline V gene data show CDR1 as SGHTA and CDR2 as FQGNSA. The length of the CDR3 is 15 residues. The CDR3 coding sequence is TGTGCCAGCAGCTTACTAGCTAGTTCGTACACTGAGCAGTTCTTC. It encodes CASSLLASSYTEQFF.

With respect to this clonotype: A much larger clone differs from this one at a single base, so this may be a read error. The J gene is TRBJ2-7, the V gene TRBV7-2, with D perhaps matching TRBD2 (5 bases). The CDR3 extends over 15 amino acids. The germline gives CDR1 SGHTA, CDR2 FQGNSA. CDR3 in amino acids: CAGSLGWEHSYEQYF. The CDR3 DNA sequence: TGTGCCGGCAGCTTAGGTTGGGAGCACTCCTACGAGCAGTACTTC.

This clonotype was found a few times. The chain couples TRBV3-1 to TRBJ1-2; 7 bases fit TRBD1. CDR1 and CDR2 from the germline V gene are LGHDT and YNNKEL (reference sequence). The CDR3 is made up of 14 amino acids. The trim removed 4 bases at V and 4 bases at J, leaving 6 bases unmatched. The CDR3 protein is CASSPTRGVYGYTF. In DNA form, the CDR3 reads TGTGCCAGCAGCCCAACCAGGGGGGTCTATGGCTACACCTTC.

The chain employs TRBV9 and TRBJ1-1, with D unresolved. The CDR3 covers 13 residues. CDR1 and CDR2 (germline): SGDLS, YYNGEE. V gave up 4 bases and J gave up 3 bases, with 10 bases separating them. CDR3 loop: CASSSRPHTEAFF. In nucleotides, the CDR3 is TGTGCCAGCAGCTCTCGGCCGCACACTGAAGCTTTCTTT.

J is TRBJ2-1 and V is TRBV28; 11 bases are a match to TRBD2. CDR3 length: 16 amino acids. The V gene's germline CDR1 is MDHEN and CDR2 SYDVKM. V gave up 5 bases and J gave up 9 bases; unmatched junction bases: 12. The CDR3 is CASSPLISGGAGEQFF. CDR3 DNA sequence: TGTGCCAGCAGTCCCCTAATTAGCGGGGGGGCGGGTGAGCAGTTCTTC.

This clonotype was counted ten times or more. The chain carries TRBV29-1 and TRBJ2-1; 7 bases match TRBD1. V lost 7 bases to trimming and J lost 3 bases; unmatched junction nucleotides: 9. The CDR3 is 14 amino acids. Per germline, CDR1 SQVTM and CDR2 ANQGSEA. The CDR3 DNA follows: TGCAGCGGAGGTACCGGGACAGTCTACAATGAGCAGTTCTTC. Translating gives CSGGTGTVYNEQFF.

This clonotype was recorded at least ten times. The rearrangement links TRBV5-1 to TRBJ2-1, with D unclear. Germline assignment: CDR1 SGHRS and CDR2 YFSETQ. The CDR3 loop spans 11 amino acids. Trimming took off 4 bases at V and 7 bases at J, with 6 bases between the two ends. Written as DNA, the CDR3 is TGCGCCAGCAGCGCTGAGAATGAGCAGTTCTTC. Its protein product is CASSAENEQFF.

This clonotype was counted a few times. The chain combines TRBV5-8 with TRBJ2-1; D possibly corresponds to TRBD2 (5 bases). Germline CDR1 reads SGHTS; CDR2 reads YDEGEE. This CDR3 is 13 amino acids long. V was trimmed by 6 bases and J by 7 bases, leaving 14 bases between them. CDR3 DNA sequence: TGTGCCAGCACCCTCATCGGGGAGAATGAGCAGTTCTTC. It encodes CASTLIGENEQFF.

This chain connects TRBV5-1 to TRBJ1-6, with a possible D match to TRBD1 (5 bases). The ends were cut back, 2 bases at V and 8 bases at J, with 8 bases in the middle. Germline lookup yields CDR1 SGHRS and CDR2 YFSETQ. This CDR3 region has 13 residues. The CDR3 loop reads CASSFRGDSPLHF. Written as DNA, the CDR3 is TGCGCCAGCAGCTTTCGGGGGGATTCACCCCTCCACTTT.

This clonotype was found many times. The chain links TRBV7-2 to TRBJ2-7; D is possibly TRBD2 (5 bases). The CDR3 has 13 amino acids. V lost 4 bases and J 4 bases, leaving 11 bases between the germline ends. Germline CDR1 is SGHTA and CDR2 is FQGNSA. The CDR3 DNA reads as TGTGCCAGCAGCTCCCGGGAAGGGTACGAGCAGTACTTC. Its translation: CASSSREGYEQYF.

A few counts support this clonotype. The genes are TRBV21-1 and TRBJ2-1; the table's TRBD1 call for D was not verified on the DNA. TRBV21-1 is noted as a pseudogene. There are 18 residues in the CDR3. In DNA, the CDR3 is TGTGCCAGCAGCAAAATTTCGGGGGCCGGGACGCCAGGTAGTGAGCAGTTCTTC. Protein: CASSKISGAGTPGSEQFF.

This clonotype was detected only a few times. The chain's CDR3 is CASSYRIGVAGVREYNEQFF. CDR3 DNA: TGTGCCAGCAGTTACAGGATAGGGGTAGCGGGAGTCAGAGAATACAATGAGCAGTTCTTC. This chain links TRBV6-2 or TRBV6-3 with TRBJ2-1, with 9 bases fitting TRBD2. Unmatched junction bases numbered 18, after V lost 2 bases and J lost 4 bases. The CDR3 covers 20 residues. Looked up from germline, CDR1 is MNHEY and CDR2 is SVGEGT.

This clonotype was seen at least ten times. The V and J genes are TRBV29-1 and TRBJ2-3, with 9 bases fitting TRBD2. V trimming: 7 bases; J trimming: 6 bases; junction bases outside the gene matches: 11. This CDR3 has 14 residues. Germline loops: CDR1 SQVTM, CDR2 ANQGSEA. The CDR3 coding sequence is TGCAGCGGTCAGACTAGCGGTCGCCCCGATACGCAGTATTTT. Protein product: CSGQTSGRPDTQYF.